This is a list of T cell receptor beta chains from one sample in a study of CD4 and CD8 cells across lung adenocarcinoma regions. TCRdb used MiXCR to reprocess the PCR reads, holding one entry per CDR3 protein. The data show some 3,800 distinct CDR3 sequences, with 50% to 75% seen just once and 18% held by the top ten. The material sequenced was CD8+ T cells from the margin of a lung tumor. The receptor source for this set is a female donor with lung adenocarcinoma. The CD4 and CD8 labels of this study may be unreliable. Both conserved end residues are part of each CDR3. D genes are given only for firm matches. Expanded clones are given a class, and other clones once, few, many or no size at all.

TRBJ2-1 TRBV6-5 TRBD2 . TGTGCCAGCAGTACCCGACTAGCGGGGAACTACAATGAGCAGTTCTTC CASSTRLAGNYNEQFF
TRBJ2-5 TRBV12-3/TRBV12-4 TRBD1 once TGTGCCAGCAGGCAGGGACAGACAGAGACCCAGTACTTC CASRQGQTETQYF
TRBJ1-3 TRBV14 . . TGTGCCAGCAGCCAAGGTTGGACAATGACGTTCAGCCCCACTGGAAACACCATATATTTT CASSQGWTMTFSPTGNTIYF
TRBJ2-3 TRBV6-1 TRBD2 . TGTGCCAGCAGTGAAGTGGGTAGCGGGGGGCCGAGAGATACGCAGTATTTT CASSEVGSGGPRDTQYF
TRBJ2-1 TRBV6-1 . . TGTGCCAGCAGTGAACCAGGGCCCGCCAATGAGCAGTTCTTC CASSEPGPANEQFF
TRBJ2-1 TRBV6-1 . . TGTGCCAGCAGTGAAGCTCGAGGGTTCTCCAACGGTGAGCAGTTCTTC CASSEARGFSNGEQFF
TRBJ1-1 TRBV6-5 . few TGTGCCAGCAGTTACTCCCTCAGATACACGGGGACTGAAGCTTTCTTT CASSYSLRYTGTEAFF
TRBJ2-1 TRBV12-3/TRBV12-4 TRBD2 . TGTGCCAGCAGTTTAAGGACTAGCGGGAACAATGAGCAGTTCTTC CASSLRTSGNNEQFF
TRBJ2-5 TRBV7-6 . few TGTGCCAGCAGCTTAGCGCAAACTGCCCAAGAGACCCAGTACTTC CASSLAQTAQETQYF
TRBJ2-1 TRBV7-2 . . TGTGCCAGCAGCTTAGGCCTTTTGGGTGAGCAGTTCTTC CASSLGLLGEQFF
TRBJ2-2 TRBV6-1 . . TGTGCCAGAACGGGTCCGAACACCGGGGAGCTGTTTTTT CARTGPNTGELFF
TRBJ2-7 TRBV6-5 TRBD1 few TGTGCCAGCAGTTGGGGGACAGGGTTCTCCTACGAGCAGTACTTC CASSWGTGFSYEQYF
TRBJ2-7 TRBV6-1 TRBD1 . TGTGCCAGCAGTACCACTTCAGGGGGAGACTACGAGCAGTACTTC CASSTTSGGDYEQYF
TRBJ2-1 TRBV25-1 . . TGTGCCAGCAGGCGAACTAGTGACGAGCAGTTCTTC CASRRTSDEQFF
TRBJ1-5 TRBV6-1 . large TGTGCCAGCAGGGAAGGACTCTCGGGGAATCAGCCCCAGCATTTT CASREGLSGNQPQHF
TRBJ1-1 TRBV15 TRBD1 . TGTGCCACCAGCAGAGAGACAGGGGACACTGAAGCTTTCTTT CATSRETGDTEAFF
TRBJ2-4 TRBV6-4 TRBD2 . TGTGCCAGCAGTATGACTAGCGGGGTAGCCAAAAATACTCAGTATTTC CASSMTSGVAKNTQYF
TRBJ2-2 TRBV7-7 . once TGTGCTAGCAGCTTCGACAGACCGAACACCGGGGAGCTGTTTTTT CASSFDRPNTGELFF
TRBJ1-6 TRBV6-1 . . TGTGCCAGCAGTGAACGAGGGGGTGCCGCGAATTCACCCCTCCACTTT CASSERGGAANSPLHF
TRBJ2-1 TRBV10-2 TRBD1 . TGCGCCAGCAGTGAGCGGGACAGGGTAGGGCGGGAGCAGTTTTTC CASSERDRVGREQFF
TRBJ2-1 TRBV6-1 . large TGTGCCAGCAGACTACAGGGTTCCTACAATGAGCAGTTCTTC CASRLQGSYNEQFF
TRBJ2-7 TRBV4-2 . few TGTGCCAGCAGCCAACTAGCGAATGAGCAGTACTTC CASSQLANEQYF
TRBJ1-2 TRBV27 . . TGTGCCAGCAGTTTGGCCGGGGCCCTTGGCTACACCTTC CASSLAGALGYTF
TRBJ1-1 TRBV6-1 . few TGTGCCAGCAGGGGAGATACTGAAGCTTTCTTT CASRGDTEAFF
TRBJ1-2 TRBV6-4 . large TGTGCCAGCAGTGACGGGAAGGACAGCGCTTTCTATGGCTACACCTTC CASSDGKDSAFYGYTF
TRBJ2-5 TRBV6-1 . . TGTGCCAGCAGCCGGGGCCCTCCTGGAGAGACCCAGTACTTC CASSRGPPGETQYF
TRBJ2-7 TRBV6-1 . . TGTGCCAGCAGTGAAAGGTTCCCCCCCTACGAGCAGTACTTC CASSERFPPYEQYF
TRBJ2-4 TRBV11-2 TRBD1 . TGTGCCAGCAGCTTAGATCAAAGACAGGGGGGGTTAGCCAAAAACATTCAGTACTTC CASSLDQRQGGLAKNIQYF
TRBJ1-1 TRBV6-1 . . TGTGCCAGCAGCCAAGGAACAGCCTCTTTGAACACTGAAGCTTTCTTT CASSQGTASLNTEAFF
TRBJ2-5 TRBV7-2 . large TGTGCCAGCAGCTTAACTCTATCGAAAGAGACCCAGTACTTC CASSLTLSKETQYF
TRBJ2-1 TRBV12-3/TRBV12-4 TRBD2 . TGTGCCAGCAGCCCCATGGGCGGGGGGGCGGATGAGCAGTTCTTC CASSPMGGGADEQFF
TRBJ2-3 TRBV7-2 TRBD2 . TGTGCCAGCACCGGGGGAGCGGGAGGGGGCACAGATACGCAGTATTTT CASTGGAGGGTDTQYF
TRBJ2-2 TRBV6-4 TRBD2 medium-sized TGTGCCAGCAGTGTAGCGGGGGACACCGGGGAGCTGTTTTTT CASSVAGDTGELFF
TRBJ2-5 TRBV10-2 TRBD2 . TGCGCGGGCAGCGGGGGCGGTGACCCAGAGACCCAGTATTTC CAGSGGGDPETQYF
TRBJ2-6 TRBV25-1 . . TGTGCCAGCAGTGAATCCCAATCTGGGGCCAACGTCCTGACTTTC CASSESQSGANVLTF
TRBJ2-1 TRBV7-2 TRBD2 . TGTGCCAGCAGCCGAGCGGGGGCCCCCCCCCATGAGCAGTTCTTC CASSRAGAPPHEQFF
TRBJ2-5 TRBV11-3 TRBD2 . TGTGCCAGCAGCTTAGATCAGGGACTAGCGGGAACCGGGGAGACCCAGTACTTC CASSLDQGLAGTGETQYF
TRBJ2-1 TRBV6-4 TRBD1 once TGTGCCAGCAGTGAAAGCGAGGGGGCCAATGAGCAGTTCTTC CASSESEGANEQFF
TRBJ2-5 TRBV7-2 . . TGTGCCAGCAGCTTAGTTCAGTGGGGGCTACCCCGGGAGCAGTACTTC CASSLVQWGLPREQYF
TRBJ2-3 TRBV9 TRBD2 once TGTGCCTGTAGCTGCGGCCTAGCGGGGGGGCCATCCAAAAATATGCAGTATTTC CACSCGLAGGPSKNMQYF
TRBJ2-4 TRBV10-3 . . TGTGCCATCAGGGGGCCGAGTGCTACAGACATTCAGTATTTC CAIRGPSATDIQYF
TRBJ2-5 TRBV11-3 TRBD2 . TGTGCCAGCAGCTCGACTAGCGGGACGGAGACCCAGTACTTC CASSSTSGTETQYF
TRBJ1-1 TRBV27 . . TGTGCCAGCAGTTTAAGATCGAACACTGAAGCTTTCTTT CASSLRSNTEAFF
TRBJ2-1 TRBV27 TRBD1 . TGTGCCAGCAGCCGGGACAGGGGGAGTCCGCCCTACAATGAGCAGTTCTTC CASSRDRGSPPYNEQFF
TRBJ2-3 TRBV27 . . TGTGCCAGCAGTTTCCCGGGACTCACAGATACGCAGTATTTT CASSFPGLTDTQYF
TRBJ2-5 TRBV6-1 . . TGTGCCAGCGGGCACGAATCTGCGGGCGGACTGCCCCAGTACTTC CASGHESAGGLPQYF
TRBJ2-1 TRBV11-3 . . TGTGCCAGCAGCTTAGGCTCGACCAACAATGAGCAGTTCTTC CASSLGSTNNEQFF